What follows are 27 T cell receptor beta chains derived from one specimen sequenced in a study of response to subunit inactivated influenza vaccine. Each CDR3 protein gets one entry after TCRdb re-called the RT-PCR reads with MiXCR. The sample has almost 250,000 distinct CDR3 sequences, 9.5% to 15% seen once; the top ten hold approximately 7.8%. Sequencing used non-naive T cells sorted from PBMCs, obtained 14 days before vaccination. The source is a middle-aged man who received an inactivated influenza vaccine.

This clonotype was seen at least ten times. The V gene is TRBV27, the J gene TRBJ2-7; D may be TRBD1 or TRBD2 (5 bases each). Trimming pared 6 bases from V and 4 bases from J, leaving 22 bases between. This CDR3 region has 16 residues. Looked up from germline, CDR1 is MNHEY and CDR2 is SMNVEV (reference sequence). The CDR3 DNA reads TGTGCCAGCAGCCCCGAGGGGCAAAGGGCGAGTTACGAGCAGTACTTC. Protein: CASSPEGQRASYEQYF.

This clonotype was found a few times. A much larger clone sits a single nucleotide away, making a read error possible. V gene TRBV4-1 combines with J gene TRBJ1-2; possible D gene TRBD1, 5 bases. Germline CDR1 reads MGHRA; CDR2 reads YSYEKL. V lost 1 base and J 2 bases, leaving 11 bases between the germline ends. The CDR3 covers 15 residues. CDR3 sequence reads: CASSQGCQGNYGYTF. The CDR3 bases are TGCGCCAGCAGCCAAGGTTGTCAGGGAAACTATGGCTACACCTTC.

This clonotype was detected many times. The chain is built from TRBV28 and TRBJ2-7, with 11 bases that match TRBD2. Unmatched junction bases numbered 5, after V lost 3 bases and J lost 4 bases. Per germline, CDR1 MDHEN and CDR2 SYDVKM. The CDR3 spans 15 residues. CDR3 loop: CASSLGSGGAYEQYF. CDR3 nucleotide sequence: TGTGCCAGCAGTTTGGGTAGCGGGGGGGCGTACGAGCAGTACTTC.

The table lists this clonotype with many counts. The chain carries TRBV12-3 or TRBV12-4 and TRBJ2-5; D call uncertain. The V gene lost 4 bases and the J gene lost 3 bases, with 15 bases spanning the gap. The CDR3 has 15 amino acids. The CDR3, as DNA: TGTGCCAGCAGTTCCCGGACCGTGAGCGAAGAGACCCAGTACTTC. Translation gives CASSSRTVSEETQYF.

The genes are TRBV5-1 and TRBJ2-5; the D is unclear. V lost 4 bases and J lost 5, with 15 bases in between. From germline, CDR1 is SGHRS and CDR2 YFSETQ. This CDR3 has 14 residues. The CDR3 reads CASSPASSAETQYF. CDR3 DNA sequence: TGCGCCAGCAGCCCGGCCTCCTCTGCGGAGACCCAGTACTTC.

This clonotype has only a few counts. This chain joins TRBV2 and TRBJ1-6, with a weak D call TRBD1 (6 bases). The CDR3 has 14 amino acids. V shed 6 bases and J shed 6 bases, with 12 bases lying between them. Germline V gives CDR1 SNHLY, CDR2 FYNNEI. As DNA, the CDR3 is TGTGCCAGCAGAACAGGGATTTTTAATTCACCCCTCCACTTT. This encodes CASRTGIFNSPLHF.

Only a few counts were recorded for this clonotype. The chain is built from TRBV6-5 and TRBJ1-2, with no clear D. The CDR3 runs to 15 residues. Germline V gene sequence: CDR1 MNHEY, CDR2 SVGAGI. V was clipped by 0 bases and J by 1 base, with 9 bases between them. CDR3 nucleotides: TGTGCCAGCAGTTACTCGCCACAACTTAACTATGGCTACACCTTC. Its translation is CASSYSPQLNYGYTF.

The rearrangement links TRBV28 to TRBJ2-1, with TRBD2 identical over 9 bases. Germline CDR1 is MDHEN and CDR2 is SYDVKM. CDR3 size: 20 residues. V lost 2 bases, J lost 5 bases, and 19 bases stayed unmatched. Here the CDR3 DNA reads TGTGCCAGCAGTTTAGGCAACGCGCGGGAGGGCCTTTTCGGAAACAATGAGCAGTTCTTC. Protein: CASSLGNAREGLFGNNEQFF.

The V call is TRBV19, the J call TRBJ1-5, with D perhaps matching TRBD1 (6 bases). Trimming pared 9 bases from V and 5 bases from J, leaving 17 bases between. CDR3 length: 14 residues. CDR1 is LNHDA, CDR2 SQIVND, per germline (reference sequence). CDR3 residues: CASRQLGGDQPQHF. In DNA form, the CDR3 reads TGTGCCAGCCGGCAGTTGGGGGGCGATCAGCCCCAGCATTTT.

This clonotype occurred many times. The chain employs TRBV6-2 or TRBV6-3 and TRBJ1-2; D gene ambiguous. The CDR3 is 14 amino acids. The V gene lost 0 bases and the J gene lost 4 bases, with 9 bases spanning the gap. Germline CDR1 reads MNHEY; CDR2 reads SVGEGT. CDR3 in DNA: TGTGCCAGCAGTTACTCGTCTCGGGTCTATGGCTACACCTTC. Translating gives CASSYSSRVYGYTF.

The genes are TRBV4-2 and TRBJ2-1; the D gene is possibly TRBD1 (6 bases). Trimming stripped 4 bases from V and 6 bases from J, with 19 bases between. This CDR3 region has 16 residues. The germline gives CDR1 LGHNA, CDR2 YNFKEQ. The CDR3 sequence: CASSRGGQTYSNEQFF. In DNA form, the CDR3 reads TGTGCCAGCAGCCGAGGCGGACAGACTTACTCCAATGAGCAGTTCTTC.

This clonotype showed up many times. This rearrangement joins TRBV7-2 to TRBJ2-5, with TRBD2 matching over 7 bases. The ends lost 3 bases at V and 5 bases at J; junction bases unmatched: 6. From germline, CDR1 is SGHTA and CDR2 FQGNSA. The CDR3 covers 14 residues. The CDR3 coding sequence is TGTGCCAGCAGCTTCTCGTACGGGGGGGAGACCCAGTACTTC. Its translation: CASSFSYGGETQYF.

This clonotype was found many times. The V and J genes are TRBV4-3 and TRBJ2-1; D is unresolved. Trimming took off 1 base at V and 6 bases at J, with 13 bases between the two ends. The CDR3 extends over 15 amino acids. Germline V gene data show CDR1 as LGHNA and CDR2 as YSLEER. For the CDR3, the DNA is TGCGCCAGCAGCCAAGGCGGCTCCCTGCCCAATGAGCAGTTCTTC. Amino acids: CASSQGGSLPNEQFF.

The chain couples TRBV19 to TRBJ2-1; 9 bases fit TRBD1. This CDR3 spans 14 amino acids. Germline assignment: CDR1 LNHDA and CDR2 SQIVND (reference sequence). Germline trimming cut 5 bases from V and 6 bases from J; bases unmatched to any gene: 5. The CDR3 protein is CASSVGTGFNEQFF. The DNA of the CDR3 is TGTGCCAGTAGTGTCGGGACAGGGTTCAATGAGCAGTTCTTC.

CDR3 protein: CASSIDDSGIQYF. The CDR3 DNA reads TGTGCCAGTAGTATTGACGACTCGGGCATTCAGTACTTC. The rearrangement links TRBV19 to TRBJ2-4; D is undetermined. V was pared by 3 bases and J by 9 bases, with 12 bases between. The CDR3 length is 13 residues. Per germline, CDR1 LNHDA and CDR2 SQIVND (reference sequence).

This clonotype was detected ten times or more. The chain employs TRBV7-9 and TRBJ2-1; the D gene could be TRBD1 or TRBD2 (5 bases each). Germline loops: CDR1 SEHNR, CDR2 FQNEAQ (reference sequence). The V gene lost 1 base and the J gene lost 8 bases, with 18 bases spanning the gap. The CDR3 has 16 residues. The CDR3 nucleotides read TGTGCCAGCAGCTTAGTGGTGGGACCCAGCAGAGATGAGCAGTTCTTC. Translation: CASSLVVGPSRDEQFF.

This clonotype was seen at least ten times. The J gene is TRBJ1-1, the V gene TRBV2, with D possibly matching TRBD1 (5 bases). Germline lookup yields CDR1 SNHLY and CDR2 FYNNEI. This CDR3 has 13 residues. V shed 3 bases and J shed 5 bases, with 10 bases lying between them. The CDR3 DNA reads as TGTGCCAGCAGTGACGGCAGGGCGACTGAAGCTTTCTTT. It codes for CASSDGRATEAFF.

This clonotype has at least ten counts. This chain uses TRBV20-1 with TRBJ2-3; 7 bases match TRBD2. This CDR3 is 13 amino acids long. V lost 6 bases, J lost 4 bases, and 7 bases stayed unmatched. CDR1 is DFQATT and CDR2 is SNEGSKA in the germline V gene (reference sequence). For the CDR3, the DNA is TGCAGTGCCGGGTGGGGGGGGGCAGATACGCAGTATTTT. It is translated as CSAGWGGADTQYF.

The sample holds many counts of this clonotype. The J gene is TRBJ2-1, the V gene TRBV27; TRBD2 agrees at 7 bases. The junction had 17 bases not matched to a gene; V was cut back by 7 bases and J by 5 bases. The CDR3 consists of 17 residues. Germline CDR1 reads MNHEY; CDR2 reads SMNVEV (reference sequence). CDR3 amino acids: CASKKAGLAETNNEQFF. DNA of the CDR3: TGTGCCAGCAAAAAGGCTGGGCTAGCGGAAACCAACAATGAGCAGTTCTTC.

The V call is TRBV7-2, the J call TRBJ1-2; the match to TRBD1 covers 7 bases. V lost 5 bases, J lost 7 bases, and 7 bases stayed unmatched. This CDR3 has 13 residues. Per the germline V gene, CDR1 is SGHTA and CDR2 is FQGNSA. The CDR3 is CASSEDRVSGYTF. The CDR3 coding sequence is TGTGCCAGCAGCGAAGACAGGGTGTCTGGCTACACCTTC.

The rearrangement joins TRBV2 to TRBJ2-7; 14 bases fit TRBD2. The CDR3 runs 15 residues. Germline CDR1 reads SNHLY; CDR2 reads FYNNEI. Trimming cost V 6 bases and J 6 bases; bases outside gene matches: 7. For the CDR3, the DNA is TGTGCCAGCAGACCGACTAGCGGGGGGGCCGGCGAGCAGTACTTC. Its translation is CASRPTSGGAGEQYF. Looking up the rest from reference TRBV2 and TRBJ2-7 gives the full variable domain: EPEVTQTPSHQVTQMGQEVILRCVPISNHLYFYWYRQILGQKVEFLVSFYNNEISEKSEIFDDQFSVERPDGSNFTLKIRSTKLEDSAMYFCASRPTSGGAGEQYFGPGTRLTVT.

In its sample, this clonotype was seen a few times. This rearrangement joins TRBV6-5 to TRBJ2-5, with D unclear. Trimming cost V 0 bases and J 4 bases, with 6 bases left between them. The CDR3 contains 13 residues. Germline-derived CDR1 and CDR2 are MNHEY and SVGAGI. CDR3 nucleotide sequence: TGTGCCAGCAGTTACTCGAGATTAGAGACCCAGTACTTC. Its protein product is CASSYSRLETQYF.

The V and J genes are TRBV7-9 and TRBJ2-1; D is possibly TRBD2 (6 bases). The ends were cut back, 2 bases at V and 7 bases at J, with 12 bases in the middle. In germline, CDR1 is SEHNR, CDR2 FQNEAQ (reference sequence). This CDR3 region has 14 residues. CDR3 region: CASSLRGSRNEQFF. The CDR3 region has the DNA TGTGCCAGCAGCTTACGGGGGAGCAGGAATGAGCAGTTCTTC.

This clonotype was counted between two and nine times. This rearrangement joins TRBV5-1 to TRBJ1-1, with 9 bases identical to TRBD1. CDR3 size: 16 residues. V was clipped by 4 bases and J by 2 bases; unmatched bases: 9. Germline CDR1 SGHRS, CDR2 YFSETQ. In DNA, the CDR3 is TGCGCCAGCAGCGCCGGGACAGGGCCGGGAAACACTGAAGCTTTCTTT. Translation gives CASSAGTGPGNTEAFF.

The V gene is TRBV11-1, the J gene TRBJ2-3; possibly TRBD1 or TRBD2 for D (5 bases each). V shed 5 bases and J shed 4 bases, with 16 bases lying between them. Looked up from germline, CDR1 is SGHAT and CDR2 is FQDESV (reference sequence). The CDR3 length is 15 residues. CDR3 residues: CASSHTGMGADTQYF. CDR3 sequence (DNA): TGTGCCAGCAGCCACACGGGGATGGGGGCAGATACGCAGTATTTT.

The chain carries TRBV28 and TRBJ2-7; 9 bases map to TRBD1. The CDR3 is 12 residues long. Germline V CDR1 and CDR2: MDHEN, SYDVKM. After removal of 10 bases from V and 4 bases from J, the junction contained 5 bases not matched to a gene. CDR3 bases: TGTGCCATGACCGGGACAGGGTACGAGCAGTACTTC. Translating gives CAMTGTGYEQYF.

CDR3 sequence (DNA): TGTGCCATCGGCCCCGGGCCCCCCGGCTCCTACGAGCAGTACTTC. Its protein is CAIGPGPPGSYEQYF. V and J are TRBV5-6 and TRBJ2-7, with D uncertain. V dropped 9 bases and J dropped 0 bases, with 19 bases sitting between them. CDR1 SGHDT and CDR2 YYEEEE come from the germline V gene. The CDR3 runs 15 residues.